The count of the clone carrying this T cell receptor beta chain is one. As yet, its antigen is unknown. These data belong to a study of T cell responses to AZD1222 COVID-19 vaccine. Study context: The analysis combined second doses at about 4 or about 12 weeks.

The CDR3 length is 14 residues. Germline loops: CDR1 LGHDT, CDR2 YNNKEL (reference sequence). With 3 bases removed from V and 4 bases from J, the gap between germline ends came to 10 bases. Sequenced by immunoSEQ multiplex PCR; TCRdb stores in-frame clones only, minus some. Seen here are 150,000 to 200,000 clones, around 92% observed once, and the top ten hold about 9.4%. Study-wide findings and caveats: Without day 14 samples, only post-peak T cell repertoires were studied. Spike as a whole was targeted by vaccine-associated CD4 TCRs, dominant at 160-218 and 743-854.

The rearrangement uses TRBV3-1 (or the pseudogene TRBV3-2) and TRBJ1-3; D not resolved. The TCR originated in an adult in good health. The sample in question was peripheral blood, obtained on day 0 of AZD1222 vaccination. DNA of the CDR3: TGTGCCAGCAGCCAGGGTACAGTCGGAAACACCATATATTTT. Its translation is CASSQGTVGNTIYF.